What follows is one T cell receptor (beta chain) and its context. Its antigen is currently unknown. The assay, immunoSEQ v3.0, was run at survey level. Sequencing was directed toward about 35,000-50,000 T-cell genomes in each sample. The repertoire was sequenced with immunoSEQ multiplex PCR; TCRdb's copy has only in-frame clones and lacks some. The sample contains some 24,000 clones, approximately 81% of which appear only once. Per germline, CDR1 SEHNR and CDR2 FQNEAQ (reference sequence). Trimming removed 5 bases at V and 1 base at J, with 15 bases between. This CDR3 spans 15 amino acids. These data originate in a study of long-term antiretroviral therapy in people with HIV. Study observations and caveats: Absence of data on ART adherence, viral resistance or therapy changes was noted. The range of CDR3 lengths in HIV repertoires proved narrower than that found in controls. Subsequent to ART, diversity was augmented yet persisted below that of transplant donor controls.

The specimen comprised unsorted PBMCs, sampled at the start of antiretroviral therapy, before treatment. The chain joins TRBV7-9 to TRBJ2-7; D unresolved. This TCR was sampled from a woman aged 18-29 years with HIV. CDR3 in DNA: TGTGCCAGCAGCACACCTCTCACGGTTTCCTACGAGCAGTACTTC. Translated: CASSTPLTVSYEQYF. Full variable domain (missing parts from reference TRBV7-9 and TRBJ2-7): DTGVSQNPRHKITKRGQNVTFRCDPISEHNRLYWYRQTLGQGPEFLTYFQNEAQLEKSRLLSDRFSAERPKGSFSTLEIQRTEQGDSAMYLCASSTPLTVSYEQYFGPGTRLTVT.